The T cell receptor beta chain described here comes from a study of Ad26.COV2.S vaccination and SARS-CoV-2 variants. Regarding treatment: roughly 20 received Ad26.COV2.S at low or high dose, single or two shots; roughly 5 received placebo; per-sample allocation not given. Vaccine and placebo recipients were sampled on day 63 after the first injection. The J segment lost 6 bases and the V segment lost 6 bases, leaving 2 bases of the junction unmatched. The CDR3 is 12 residues long. Here immunoSEQ multiplex PCR was the method, and the copy in TCRdb shows in-frame clones only, minus some. This sample yields 350,000 to 450,000 clones, of which about four fifths are seen a single time; about 7.1% belongs to the top ten.

The TCR was taken from a person between 18 and 65 years old who received the Ad26.COV2.S COVID-19 vaccine or a placebo. V is TRBV12-3 or TRBV12-4 and J is TRBJ2-4; 7 nucleotides agree with TRBD1. Specimen: peripheral blood, collected in a trial of Ad26.COV2.S vaccine versus placebo. The CDR3 coding sequence is TGTGCCAGCAGCCGACAGGGAAACATTCAGTACTTC. Residues: CASSRQGNIQYF.